These 29 T cell receptor beta chains came from one sample sequenced in a study of blood T cell repertoires in COVID-19. Sequenced by immunoSEQ multiplex PCR; TCRdb stores in-frame clones only, minus some. The sample has more than 200,000 clones, 75% to 90% seen once. Sequenced input: peripheral blood. The receptor source for this set is a man under 40 with active or convalescent COVID-19.

The chain recombines TRBV2 with TRBJ2-5, with 8 bases fitting TRBD2. Germline CDR1 reads SNHLY; CDR2 reads FYNNEI. V lost 8 bases and J lost 3; bases outside the gene matches: 11. The CDR3 contains 15 residues. CDR3 in DNA: TGTGCCAGCTGGTTCGGGGGGGCGGAGAAAGAGACCCAGTACTTC. Its protein product is CASWFGGAEKETQYF.

The J gene is TRBJ1-2, the V gene TRBV15, with TRBD1 matching over 9 bases. The CDR3 has 14 amino acids. Germline V CDR1 and CDR2: LNHNV, YYDKDF (reference sequence). The junction had 5 bases not matched to a gene; V was cut back by 5 bases and J by 4 bases. In DNA, the CDR3 is TGTGCCACCAGCCGGGACAGGGCCCTCTATGGCTACACCTTC. This sequence encodes CATSRDRALYGYTF.

The chain recombines TRBV5-4 with TRBJ2-7; TRBD1 might be the D (6 bases). This CDR3 region has 16 residues. Germline V gene lookup returns CDR1 SGHNT and CDR2 YYREEE (reference sequence). V lost 4 bases, J lost 2 bases, and 19 bases lay in between. Written as DNA, the CDR3 is TGTGCCAGCAGCGGCTACACACAGGGTTTGGCCTACGAGCAGTACTTC. Encoded protein: CASSGYTQGLAYEQYF. Drawing the rest from reference TRBV5-4 and TRBJ2-7, the complete variable domain is ETGVTQSPTHLIKTRGQQVTLRCSSQSGHNTVSWYQQALGQGPQFIFQYYREEENGRGNFPPRFSGLQFPNYSSELNVNALELDDSALYLCASSGYTQGLAYEQYFGPGTRLTVT.

Worth noting for this clone: Different DNA sequences within this sample yield the same CDR3. This chain connects TRBV11-2 to TRBJ2-2; possibly TRBD2 for D (6 bases). The germline CDR1 and CDR2 sequences are SGHAT and FQNNGV. This CDR3 contains 15 residues. V was pared by 1 base and J by 4 bases, with 10 bases between. CDR3 residues: CASSLVGGGTGELFF. In DNA, the CDR3 is TGTGCCAGCAGCTTAGTGGGGGGTGGCACCGGGGAGCTGTTTTTT.

The chain has TRBV20-1 and TRBJ1-2; D unresolved. Germline V gene data show CDR1 as DFQATT and CDR2 as SNEGSKA (reference sequence). The CDR3 has 10 amino acids. Trimming took off 2 bases at V and 6 bases at J, with 4 bases between the two ends. The CDR3 loop is CSARQDGYTF. The CDR3 coding sequence is TGCAGTGCTAGACAGGATGGCTACACCTTC.

The V call is TRBV7-8, the J call TRBJ1-3, with D unresolved. V was shortened by 1 base and J by 1 base, with 14 bases between the two germline ends. Germline V gene lookup returns CDR1 SGHVS and CDR2 FQNEAQ. The CDR3 has 17 residues. CDR3 nucleotide sequence: TGTGCCAGCAGCTTAGATGAGGGAGCAAGTTCTGGAAACACCATATATTTT. Translation: CASSLDEGASSGNTIYF.

The V call is TRBV6-5, the J call TRBJ1-6; D unresolved. Germline V lookup: CDR1 MNHEY, CDR2 SVGAGI. This CDR3 spans 13 amino acids. V lost 6 bases, J lost 13 bases, and 16 bases lay in between. The CDR3 region is CASSPLLDLPLHF. Here the CDR3 DNA reads TGTGCCAGCAGCCCCCTATTAGATTTGCCCCTCCACTTT.

The V and J genes are TRBV19 and TRBJ2-7; 10 nucleotides match TRBD2. Germline CDR1 and CDR2: LNHDA and SQIVND (reference sequence). V gave up 6 bases and J gave up 6 bases; unmatched junction bases: 11. This CDR3 is built from 15 residues. In DNA form, the CDR3 reads TGTGCCAGTAGGGGTGCCGGGACTAGCGCGACCGAGCAGTACTTC. The encoded protein is CASRGAGTSATEQYF.

The chain uses TRBV21-1 and TRBJ2-5; the D call TRBD1 from the table was never checked on the DNA. TRBV21-1 is a recognized pseudogene. CDR3 length equals 19 residues. CDR3 DNA sequence: TGTGCCAGCATGACTTCAGGGTCGGCTCTTCTACATAACCAAGAGACCCAGTACTTC. Translated, it gives CASMTSGSALLHNQETQYF.

The chain employs TRBV5-1 and TRBJ1-1; 11 nucleotides line up with TRBD1. The CDR3 runs 16 residues. Germline lookup yields CDR1 SGHRS and CDR2 YFSETQ. V lost 4 bases and J lost 5; bases outside the gene matches: 10. CDR3 residues: CASSPHRTGGLTEAFF. The CDR3 DNA reads as TGCGCCAGCAGCCCCCACAGGACAGGGGGCTTGACTGAAGCTTTCTTT.

The chain recombines TRBV7-9 with TRBJ1-2; D not certain. The CDR3 consists of 14 residues. CDR1 is SEHNR and CDR2 is FQNEAQ in the germline V gene (reference sequence). Trimming cost V 5 bases and J 6 bases, with 16 bases left between them. The CDR3 DNA follows: TGTGCCAGCAGCCCAATCGTTCGGAGGGATGGCTACACCTTC. Translating it yields CASSPIVRRDGYTF.

The chain combines TRBV7-2 with TRBJ2-7; D might be TRBD1 (6 bases). This CDR3 is built from 13 residues. Trimming removed 4 bases at V and 6 bases at J, with 13 bases between. Germline V CDR1 and CDR2: SGHTA, FQGNSA. The CDR3: CASSSYREGEQYF. The DNA for the CDR3 is TGTGCCAGCAGCTCCTACAGGGAAGGCGAGCAGTACTTC.

V is TRBV10-3 and J is TRBJ1-6, with 9 bases matching TRBD1. The CDR3 has 14 amino acids. After removal of 6 bases from V and 9 bases from J, the junction contained 6 bases not matched to a gene. The germline gives CDR1 ENHRY, CDR2 SYGVKD. For the CDR3, the DNA is TGTGCCATCAGCCCGACAGGGGGGTCTTCACCCCTCCACTTT. This translates into CAISPTGGSSPLHF.

The sample holds one count of this clone. The chain links TRBV4-1 to TRBJ1-4, with D uncertain. This CDR3 region has 15 residues. Germline V lookup: CDR1 MGHRA, CDR2 YSYEKL. Trimming took off 5 bases at V and 5 bases at J, with 15 bases between the two ends. The CDR3 DNA follows: TGCGCCAGCAGCGCCCGGGGTTTAGGGAATGAAAAACTGTTTTTT. Its protein is CASSARGLGNEKLFF.

The rearrangement joins TRBV10-3 to TRBJ1-5; 9 bases map to TRBD1. In germline, CDR1 is ENHRY, CDR2 SYGVKD. The V and J ends lost 4 bases and 3 bases, in that order; junction bases with no gene match: 4. The CDR3 extends over 15 amino acids. The CDR3 loop is CAISVGTGFNQPQHF. DNA for the CDR3: TGTGCCATCAGTGTGGGGACAGGGTTCAATCAGCCCCAGCATTTT.

The genes are TRBV3-1 (or the pseudogene TRBV3-2) and TRBJ2-7, with a tentative D call TRBD1 (6 bases). Germline CDR1 and CDR2: LGHDT and YNNKEL (reference sequence). Trimming cost V 0 bases and J 3 bases, with 12 bases left between them. CDR3 length equals 15 residues. This CDR3 is CASSQDAGRGYEQYF. The CDR3 DNA reads TGTGCCAGCAGCCAAGACGCAGGCAGGGGCTACGAGCAGTACTTC.

The chain has TRBV5-5 and TRBJ2-7; TRBD2 agrees at 7 bases. Trimming cost V 4 bases and J 5 bases; bases outside gene matches: 6. This CDR3 is built from 13 residues. The germline gives CDR1 SGHKS, CDR2 YYEKEE (reference sequence). The CDR3 coding sequence is TGTGCCAGCAGCCGGGGCAGCGGGGACGAGCAGTACTTC. Amino acids: CASSRGSGDEQYF.

The chain uses TRBV7-8 and TRBJ2-5; possibly TRBD2 for D (6 bases). In germline, CDR1 is SGHVS, CDR2 FQNEAQ. The CDR3 is made up of 16 amino acids. V gave up 1 base and J gave up 0 bases, with 12 bases separating them. CDR3 DNA sequence: TGTGCCAGCAGCTTAGTCGGGACTTCGTACCAAGAGACCCAGTACTTC. It yields the protein CASSLVGTSYQETQYF. The full variable domain, its missing parts supplied by reference TRBV7-8 and TRBJ2-5, is GAGVSQSPRYKVAKRGQDVALRCDPISGHVSLFWYQQALGQGPEFLTYFQNEAQLDKSGLPSDRFFAERPEGSVSTLKIQRTQQEDSAVYLCASSLVGTSYQETQYFGPGTRLLVL.

The chain links TRBV3-1 (or the pseudogene TRBV3-2) to TRBJ2-5; TRBD2 matches 10 bases. Trimming removed 2 bases from V and 3 bases from J; junction bases left unmatched: 12. Germline V CDR1 and CDR2: LGHDT, YNNKEL (reference sequence). This CDR3 region has 18 residues. In DNA form, the CDR3 reads TGTGCCAGCAGCCAAAAAAACCGACTAGCGGGTATTGAAGAGACCCAGTACTTC. Amino acids: CASSQKNRLAGIEETQYF.

The V and J genes are TRBV6-5 and TRBJ1-1, with D possibly TRBD1 on 6 matching bases. The CDR3 extends over 16 amino acids. Germline V gives CDR1 MNHEY, CDR2 SVGAGI. V was trimmed by 6 bases and J by 5 bases, leaving 22 bases between them. CDR3 nucleotides: TGTGCCAGCAGGTACAACCGGCAAAGGGGGTTTACTGAAGCTTTCTTT. Protein sequence: CASRYNRQRGFTEAFF.

The rearrangement links TRBV3-1 (or the pseudogene TRBV3-2) to TRBJ1-2; tentatively, D is TRBD1 (6 bases). Germline V gene lookup returns CDR1 LGHDT and CDR2 YNNKEL (reference sequence). The CDR3 runs 23 residues. Trimming took off 4 bases at V and 4 bases at J, with 40 bases between the two ends. CDR3 in amino acids: CASSLKIYREYRVRVGDAYGYTF. CDR3 DNA sequence: TGTGCCAGCAGCCTAAAAATTTACAGGGAATACAGGGTACGGGTGGGGGATGCCTATGGCTACACCTTC.

The genes are TRBV27 and TRBJ2-2, with 8 bases that match TRBD1. Germline V gene data show CDR1 as MNHEY and CDR2 as SMNVEV (reference sequence). The CDR3 spans 11 residues. Trimming cost V 11 bases and J 5 bases; bases outside gene matches: 1. The CDR3 loop is CAHRGTGELFF. The CDR3 nucleotides are TGTGCCCACAGGGGGACCGGGGAGCTGTTTTTT.

The chain has TRBV19 and TRBJ1-2; 7 positions agree with TRBD1. Trimming cost V 5 bases and J 2 bases; bases outside gene matches: 5. CDR1 is LNHDA, CDR2 SQIVND, per germline (reference sequence). The CDR3 covers 14 residues. This chain's CDR3 is CASSQDRSNYGYTF. The CDR3 DNA reads TGTGCCAGTAGTCAGGACAGGTCGAACTATGGCTACACCTTC.

The rearrangement uses TRBV11-2 and TRBJ1-1, with 8 bases aligning to TRBD1. This CDR3 is 14 amino acids long. The V gene's germline CDR1 is SGHAT and CDR2 FQNNGV. J gave up 1 base and V 4 bases, and 2 bases lay outside the gene matches. CDR3: CASSWGTGNTEAFF. In DNA form, the CDR3 reads TGTGCCAGCAGCTGGGGGACAGGGAACACTGAAGCTTTCTTT.

The chain recombines TRBV3-1 (or the pseudogene TRBV3-2) with TRBJ1-1, with D possibly being TRBD1 (5 bases). V lost 3 bases and J lost 1, with 15 bases in between. The CDR3 is made up of 16 amino acids. Germline CDR1 reads LGHDT; CDR2 reads YNNKEL (reference sequence). The CDR3 nucleotides read TGTGCCAGCAGCCAGGTGGGGACTTCCTGGAACACTGAAGCTTTCTTT. Protein product: CASSQVGTSWNTEAFF.

The sample holds a few counts of this clone. V usage is TRBV27 and J usage is TRBJ1-6; D gene unclear. Germline-derived CDR1 and CDR2 are MNHEY and SMNVEV (reference sequence). This CDR3 spans 12 amino acids. V dropped 6 bases and J dropped 9 bases, with 9 bases sitting between them. The CDR3 is CASRQRSSPLHF. The CDR3 DNA follows: TGTGCCAGCAGGCAGCGATCTTCACCCCTCCACTTT.

Only a few counts were recorded for this clone. CDR3: CASRGVTDTQYF. DNA of the CDR3: TGTGCCAGCAGGGGAGTCACAGATACGCAGTATTTT. The chain links TRBV12-3 or TRBV12-4 to TRBJ2-3; D may be TRBD2 (5 bases). The CDR3 is 12 amino acids. The germline V and J ends were trimmed by 6 bases and 2 bases, with 6 bases remaining between them.

The V gene is TRBV6-6, the J gene TRBJ1-2, with 9 bases that match TRBD1. The CDR3 has 14 residues. In germline, CDR1 is MNHNY, CDR2 SVGAGI (reference sequence). The ends lost 5 bases at V and 4 bases at J; junction bases unmatched: 5. The CDR3 DNA reads TGTGCCAGCAGTAAGGACAGGGGAACCTATGGCTACACCTTC. Encoded protein: CASSKDRGTYGYTF.

The chain carries TRBV27 and TRBJ2-2; TRBD1 agrees at 12 bases. The CDR3 consists of 18 residues. The V and J ends lost 1 base and 6 bases, in that order; junction bases with no gene match: 9. Germline loops: CDR1 MNHEY, CDR2 SMNVEV (reference sequence). Here the CDR3 reads CASSLFYPGQGAPGELFF. Here the CDR3 DNA reads TGTGCCAGCAGTTTATTTTACCCGGGACAGGGGGCGCCCGGGGAGCTGTTTTTT.